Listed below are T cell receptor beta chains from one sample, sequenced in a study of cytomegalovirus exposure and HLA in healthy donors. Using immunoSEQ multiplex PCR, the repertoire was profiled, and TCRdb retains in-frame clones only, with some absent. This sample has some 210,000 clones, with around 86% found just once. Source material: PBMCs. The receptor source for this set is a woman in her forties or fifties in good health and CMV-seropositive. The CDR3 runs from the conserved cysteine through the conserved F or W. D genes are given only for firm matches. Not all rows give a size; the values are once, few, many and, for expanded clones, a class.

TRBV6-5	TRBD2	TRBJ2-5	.	CASSNGGEQETQYF	TGTGCCAGCAGCAACGGGGGGGAGCAAGAGACCCAGTACTTC
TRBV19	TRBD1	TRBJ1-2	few	CASSDPDRGYGYTF	TGTGCCAGTAGTGACCCAGACAGGGGATATGGCTACACCTTC
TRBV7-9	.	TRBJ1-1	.	CASSAPGDTEAFF	TGTGCCAGCAGCGCGCCGGGAGACACTGAAGCTTTCTTT
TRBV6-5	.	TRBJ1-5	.	CASSPSGLSQPQHF	TGTGCCAGCAGCCCAAGCGGGTTGAGTCAGCCCCAGCATTTT
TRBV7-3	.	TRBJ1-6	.	CASSLHPAPNSPLHF	TGTGCCAGCAGCTTACATCCAGCGCCAAATTCACCCCTCCACTTT
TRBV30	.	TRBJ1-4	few	CAWASGISEKLFF	TGTGCCTGGGCTTCAGGGATTAGCGAAAAACTGTTTTTT
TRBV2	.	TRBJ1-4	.	CASSEIQGPYEKLFF	TGTGCCAGCAGTGAGATACAGGGCCCGTACGAAAAACTGTTTTTT
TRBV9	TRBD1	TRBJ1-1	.	CASSYQGAAEAFF	TGTGCCAGCAGTTACCAGGGGGCGGCTGAAGCTTTCTTT
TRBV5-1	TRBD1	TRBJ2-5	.	CASSLGTGTQYF	TGCGCCAGCAGCTTAGGGACAGGGACCCAGTACTTC
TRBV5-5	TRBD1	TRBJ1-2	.	CASSPYTGTDYGYTF	TGTGCCAGCAGCCCATACACCGGGACAGATTATGGCTACACCTTC
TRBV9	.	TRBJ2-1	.	CASSVAPGVETEQFF	TGTGCCAGCAGCGTAGCTCCAGGTGTCGAGACTGAGCAGTTCTTC
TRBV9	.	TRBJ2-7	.	CASSVGRLGEQYF	TGTGCCAGCAGCGTAGGGCGGTTGGGCGAGCAGTACTTC
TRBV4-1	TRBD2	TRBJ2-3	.	CASSQAPSGGADTQYF	TGCGCCAGCAGCCAAGCCCCTAGCGGGGGGGCAGATACGCAGTATTTT
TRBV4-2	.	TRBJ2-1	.	CASSQGGGESSYNEQFF	TGTGCCAGCAGCCAAGGGGGCGGGGAGAGCTCCTACAATGAGCAGTTCTTC
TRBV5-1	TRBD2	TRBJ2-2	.	CASSVWTSGGTTGELFF	TGCGCCAGCAGCGTATGGACTAGCGGGGGAACTACCGGGGAGCTGTTTTTT
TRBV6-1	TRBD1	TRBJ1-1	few	CASRDREMGNTEAFF	TGTGCCAGCCGGGACAGGGAGATGGGGAACACTGAAGCTTTCTTT
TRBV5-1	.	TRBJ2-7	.	CASSLYPYEQYF	TGCGCCAGCAGCTTGTATCCCTACGAGCAGTACTTC
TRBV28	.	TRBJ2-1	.	CASRADSSSYNEQFF	TGTGCCAGCAGAGCAGACAGTAGCTCCTACAATGAGCAGTTCTTC